The clone carrying this TCR beta chain appeared a single time. These data belong to a study of blood T cell repertoires in COVID-19. Study-wide context: Whether acute or convalescent, the COVID-19 samples came from the United States, Italy and Spain. In each case, the material was cDNA or gDNA derived from T cells, B-cell-depleted T cells, or PBMCs.

In the authors' methods: Amplification of reference gene primers provided the estimated nucleated cell counts. Sequenced by immunoSEQ multiplex PCR; TCRdb stores in-frame clones only, minus some. V and J calls and clone size come straight from that table; D and trimming were deduced from the DNA. The repertoire holds about 230,000 clones, with roughly 84% as singletons. Material: peripheral blood. The clonotype comes from a woman aged 45-65 years with acute or convalescent COVID-19.

In DNA form, the CDR3 reads TGCAGCGTGTCCGGGACAGGGGATTGGAGAGATCAGCCCCAGCATTTT. Residues: CSVSGTGDWRDQPQHF. The chain has TRBV29-1 and TRBJ1-5; TRBD1 agrees at 10 bases. The CDR3 contains 16 residues. J was trimmed by 5 bases and V by 6 bases; bases with no gene match: 13. Per germline, CDR1 SQVTM and CDR2 ANQGSEA. The entire variable domain, with the rest obtained from reference TRBV29-1 and TRBJ1-5, is as follows: SAVISQKPSRDICQRGTSLTIQCQVDSQVTMMFWYRQQPGQSLTLIATANQGSEATYESGFVIDKFPISRPNLTFSTLTVSNMSPEDSSIYLCSVSGTGDWRDQPQHFGDGTRLSIL.